A selection of T cell receptor beta chains follows, all from one sample in a study of CD8 T cells in ankylosing spondylitis. One entry per CDR3 protein, called by TCRdb with MiXCR from the 5' RACE reads. The sample lists some 240,000 distinct CDR3 sequences; less than 10% were seen once. The sequenced sample consisted of blood, either unsorted or a sorted T cell fraction (not recorded which). The source of these receptors is a male donor with ankylosing spondylitis or in good health (not recorded which). CDR3s include the opening cysteine and the closing phenylalanine or tryptophan. Fields, in order: V gene, J gene, clone size, CDR3 protein. Clone size is given for some rows only: seen once, a few or many times, or a class if the clone is expanded.

>TRBV12-3/TRBV12-4|TRBJ1-1|many
CASKVGGAGTEAFF
>TRBV7-2|TRBJ2-7|few
CASSLAGNYEQYF
>TRBV6-1|TRBJ2-3|few
CASSEMGNTQYF
>TRBV5-1|TRBJ1-2|.
CASSLERGGQPYGYTF
>TRBV20-1|TRBJ2-3|many
CSASGYLYTDTQYF
>TRBV27|TRBJ2-7|many
CASSLKSPSSYEQYF
>TRBV19|TRBJ2-1|many
CASGLSSYNEQFF
>TRBV5-1|TRBJ2-5|many
CASSSPQETQYF
>TRBV4-3|TRBJ2-3|.
CASSQNTGGVDTQYF
>TRBV7-9|TRBJ1-1|many
CASSSRTEAFF
>TRBV12-3/TRBV12-4|TRBJ2-4|once
CASSSTGLNIQYF
>TRBV4-3|TRBJ2-2|few
CASSQEGTPNTGELFF
>TRBV5-1|TRBJ2-2|few
CASSLIGQPNTGELFF
>TRBV12-3/TRBV12-4|TRBJ2-3|many
CASSLSDTQYF
>TRBV4-2|TRBJ2-1|many
CASSQESFAGNEQFF
>TRBV5-1|TRBJ2-6|few
CASSHPSHSSGANVLTF
>TRBV20-1|TRBJ2-1|many
CSASLREGPNEQFF
>TRBV11-2|TRBJ2-1|many
CASSSLPNEQFF